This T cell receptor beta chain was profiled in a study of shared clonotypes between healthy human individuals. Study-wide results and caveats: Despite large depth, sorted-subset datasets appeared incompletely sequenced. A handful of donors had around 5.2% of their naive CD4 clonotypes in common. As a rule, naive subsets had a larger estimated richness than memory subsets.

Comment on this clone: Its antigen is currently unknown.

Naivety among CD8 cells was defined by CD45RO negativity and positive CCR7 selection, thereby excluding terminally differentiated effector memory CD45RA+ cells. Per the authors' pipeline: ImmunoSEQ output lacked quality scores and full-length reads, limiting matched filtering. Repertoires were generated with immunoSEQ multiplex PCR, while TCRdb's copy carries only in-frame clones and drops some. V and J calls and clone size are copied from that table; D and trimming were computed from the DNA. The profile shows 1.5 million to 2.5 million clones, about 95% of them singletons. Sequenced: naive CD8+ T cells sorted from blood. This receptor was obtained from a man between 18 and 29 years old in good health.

This CDR3 is CASTLGGAPGELFF. The CDR3, as DNA: TGTGCCAGCACCTTGGGGGGGGCGCCCGGGGAGCTGTTTTTT. This chain uses TRBV27 with TRBJ2-2, with a possible D match to TRBD2 (7 bases). The CDR3 extends over 14 amino acids. From germline, CDR1 is MNHEY and CDR2 SMNVEV (reference sequence). Trimming stripped 7 bases from V and 6 bases from J, with 15 bases between.